This TCR beta chain was retrieved from a study of shared clonotypes between healthy human individuals. Regarding this clone: Its antigen is not identified.

Findings of the study overall: The expectation was that sequencing depth would affect clonotype sharing among donors. Larger estimated richness was generally seen in naive subsets than in memory subsets.

TCRdb's copy holds only in-frame clones and misses some; the assay was immunoSEQ multiplex PCR. This table holds 1,400,000 or so clones, 98% to 99% found once. This CDR3 is built from 16 residues. V was trimmed by 4 bases and J by 3 bases, leaving 19 bases between them. CDR1 is MNHNY and CDR2 is SVGAGI in the germline V gene (reference sequence). This clonotype originated in a man in his thirties or forties in good health. Sequencing was done on a sample of naive CD4+ T cells sorted from blood. Documented subset: CD45RA+ positively selected. The chain joins TRBV6-6 to TRBJ2-7; maybe TRBD1 (6 bases). In nucleotides, the CDR3 is TGTGCCAGCAGTTTCAAGACAGGTCCAACCTTCTACGAGCAGTACTTC. Encoded protein: CASSFKTGPTFYEQYF.